This T cell receptor (beta chain) was identified in a study of T-cell memory formation after mild COVID-19. CDR3 size: 16 residues. Germline CDR1 is MGHRA and CDR2 is YSYEKL. Germline trimming cut 1 base from V and 4 bases from J; bases unmatched to any gene: 9. Broader study findings: Clones contracting over day 15 to 85 were CD4/CD8 balanced, with later expanders leaning CD4+.

This clonotype was observed a handful of times. Its specificity is not known. TCRdb re-analysed the 5' RACE reads in MiXCR, keeping a single row per CDR3 protein. Of about 420,000 distinct CDR3 sequences detected, 23% appear once; the ten largest clones hold around 13%. This chain uses TRBV4-1 with TRBJ1-1, with 7 bases identical to TRBD1. This TCR came from an adult woman who had mild COVID-19 (a few samples of this study predate the infection). Cell type and time point are not known. Sequencing was performed on PBMCs or a T cell subset sorted from them (not recorded which). In nucleotides, the CDR3 is TGCGCCAGCAGCCAAGCCAAAAGACAGGGCGGCACTGAAGCTTTCTTT. This translates into CASSQAKRQGGTEAFF.